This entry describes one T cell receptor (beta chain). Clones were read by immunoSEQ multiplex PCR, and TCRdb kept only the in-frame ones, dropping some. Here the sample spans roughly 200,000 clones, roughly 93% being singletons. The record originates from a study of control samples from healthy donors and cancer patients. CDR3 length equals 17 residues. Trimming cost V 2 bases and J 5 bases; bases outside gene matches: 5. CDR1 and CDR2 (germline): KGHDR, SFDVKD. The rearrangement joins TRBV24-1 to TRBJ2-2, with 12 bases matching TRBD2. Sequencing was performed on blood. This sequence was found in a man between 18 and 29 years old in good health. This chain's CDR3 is CATSDSLAGGQTGELFF. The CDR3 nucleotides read TGTGCCACCAGTGATTCCCTAGCGGGGGGGCAAACCGGGGAGCTGTTTTTT.